This record looks at one T cell receptor beta chain sequence and its context. These data originate in a study of blood T cells in healthy people across ages. A second PCR, run for about 7 to 11 cycles, used a sample-barcoded 5' primer plus a J-beta primer mix. TCRdb re-called the 5' RACE reads through MiXCR, storing one row per CDR3 protein. The sample has roughly 1,800,000 distinct CDR3 sequences, less than 50% seen once. The specimen sequenced was blood. This clonotype was sampled from a woman aged 40 to 49 in good health.

The CDR3 sequence: CASSQQGDWGYTF. The CDR3 DNA sequence: TGTGCCAGTAGTCAACAGGGGGACTGGGGCTACACCTTC. This chain links TRBV28 with TRBJ1-2; 8 nucleotides align to TRBD1. CDR1 and CDR2 from the germline V gene are MDHEN and SYDVKM. Unmatched junction bases numbered 11, after V lost 9 bases and J lost 8 bases. The CDR3 has 13 residues.